This entry features one T cell receptor beta chain sequence. Its antigen is as yet unknown. The data were obtained in a study of cytomegalovirus exposure and HLA in healthy donors. The V end lost 5 bases, the J end lost 7 bases, and 24 bases lay between the germline ends. This CDR3 has 17 residues. CDR1 is SGHVS and CDR2 is FQNEAQ in the germline V gene. Study conclusions and caveats: Listed as cytomegalovirus-associated were 170 or so TCR beta chains.

The repertoire was sequenced with immunoSEQ multiplex PCR; TCRdb's copy has only in-frame clones and lacks some. Counted here are roughly 68,000 clones, roughly 95% occurring once; the ten biggest clones make up roughly 5%. Specimen: PBMCs. This clonotype originated in a woman under 30 in good health and CMV-seropositive. The V call is TRBV7-8, the J call TRBJ2-1, with D perhaps matching TRBD2 (6 bases). The CDR3 nucleotides read TGTGCCAGCAGCCCACCGCGGAGGGTAGTGCCGTCGAATGAGCAGTTCTTC. Its protein product is CASSPPRRVVPSNEQFF.